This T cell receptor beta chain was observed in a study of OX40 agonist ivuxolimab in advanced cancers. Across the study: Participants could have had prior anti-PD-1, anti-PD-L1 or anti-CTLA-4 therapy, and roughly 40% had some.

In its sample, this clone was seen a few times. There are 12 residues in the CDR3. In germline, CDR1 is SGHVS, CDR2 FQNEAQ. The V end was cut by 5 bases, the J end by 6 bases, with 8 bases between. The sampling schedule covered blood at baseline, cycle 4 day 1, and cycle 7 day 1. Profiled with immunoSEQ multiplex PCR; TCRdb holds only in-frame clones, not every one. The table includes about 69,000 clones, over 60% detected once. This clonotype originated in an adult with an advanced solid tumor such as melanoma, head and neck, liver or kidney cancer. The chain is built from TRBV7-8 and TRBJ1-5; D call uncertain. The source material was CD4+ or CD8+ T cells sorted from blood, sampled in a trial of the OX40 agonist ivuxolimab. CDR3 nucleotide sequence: TGTGCCAGCAGCCCAGGAGGTCAGCCCCAGCATTTT. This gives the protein CASSPGGQPQHF.